In its sample, the clone carrying this T cell receptor (beta chain) was seen many times. These data are taken from a study of T cells in Graves' hyperthyroidism and ophthalmopathy. RNA transcripts yielded amplified TCR beta CDR3 regions. In the first-round RT-PCR of the TCR CDR3, the HTBI primer set was used. A single record per CDR3 protein comes from TCRdb applying MiXCR to the multiplex PCR reads. In the table there are 600,000 or so distinct CDR3 sequences, approximately 15% of which are singletons. V lost 7 bases to trimming and J lost 4 bases, with 20 bases between them. Germline V gives CDR1 MNHEY, CDR2 SMNVEV (reference sequence). The CDR3 sequence is 15 residues long. Cells are PBMCs isolated from about 10 ml of fresh blood.

The rearrangement joins TRBV27 to TRBJ2-7, with D perhaps matching TRBD2 (6 bases). Sequenced sample: blood. The receptor comes from a woman between 45 and 60 years old with Graves' ophthalmopathy. CDR3 protein: CASTVTAVGGYEQYF. The DNA for the CDR3 is TGTGCCAGCACTGTGACGGCGGTTGGAGGGTACGAGCAGTACTTC.